A selection of T cell receptor beta chains follows, all from one sample in a study of graft-versus-host responses after intestinal transplantation. The antigens of these receptors remain unknown. Profiling relied on immunoSEQ multiplex PCR, and the TCRdb table lists in-frame clones only, not all of them. This sample has over 100,000 clones, with roughly 87% found just once. Sequencing was performed on unstimulated CD4+ T cells sorted from spleen or lymph node cells, taken before intestinal transplant. The source of these receptors is a human donor who received an intestinal transplant. The CDR3 runs from the conserved cysteine through the conserved F or W.

j_gene	v_gene	CDR3aa
TRBJ2-7	TRBV7-9	CASSPDSLRWYEQYF
TRBJ1-2	TRBV27	CASSFAGHVRRPYYGYTF
NA	TRBV6-6	CASSYSAGGPRETQYF
TRBJ2-1	TRBV7-9	CASSSLAPSSYNEQFF
NA	TRBV4-1	CASSQGQGPFYEQYF
TRBJ1-6	TRBV6-6	CASSYSGTDNSPLHF
TRBJ1-3	TRBV9	CASSFRTGSGNTIYF
TRBJ2-1	TRBV6-6	CASSRLTGLLDNEQFF
TRBJ2-7	TRBV19	CASSIRRTALLYF
TRBJ2-1	TRBV11-2	CASRQPGRGDLNNEQFF